This record looks at one T cell receptor beta chain sequence and its context. This clonotype is termed medium-sized (0.01 to 0.1%). It has no known antigen specificity. No quality values exist for individual bases; no much larger clone is one base distant. Tregs were isolated as CD4+CD25+CD127-/low cells. In a bigger cohort of around 20 breast cancer patients, the researchers sequenced just a single TRBV12-4/TRBJ1-2 rearrangement in tumor Tregs as well as in blood Treg, naive and memory CD4+ cells. Tumor tissue, along with lymph nodes from ipsilateral axillary dissection, was perfused with PBS, minced, and then digested using collagenase I and hyaluronidase. Sorted cell populations were confirmed by FACS to exceed 90% purity. V lost 6 bases and J lost 1 base; the stretch between them is 9 bases long. Including cysteine and phenylalanine, the CDR3 has 13 amino acids. The DNA shown is the 39-base CDR3, in frame from base 1.

Receptor amplification or capture employed multiplex PCR. The sequencer listed for this sample is Ion Torrent PGM. In the roughly 20-patient analysis, TRBV12-4/TRBJ1-2 clonotypes were amplified using adaptor-ligated barcode primers. The Ion Personal Genome Machine system was used to sequence the TRBV12-4/TRBJ1-2 amplicons from the approximately 25-patient cohort. In the original analysis: Sequencing data were pooled across the five patients for each of nine subset-tissue groups and compared by unsupervised clustering of TCR gene usage. The Morisita-Horn index was used to calculate repertoire similarity, with shared sequences weighted according to their contribution to each repertoire. TCRdb redid the processing of the public reads, applying fastp at Q25 and MiXCR, and retained in-frame beta chains. Records with the same CDR3 protein are collapsed into one entry carrying the most frequent genes and DNA. The authors' filters were not applied to this entry. A total of 600 or so distinct CDR3 sequences appear in this sample, 5% to 5.5% of them only once. Clones ranked in the top ten supply less than 40% of the sample.

This sample stems from a study (dated by TCRdb to about 2015). Background for the entire study: The study set out to test whether tumor-infiltrating Tregs in breast cancer get recruited from blood Tregs or are instead converted in situ from other CD4+ T cell subsets. On the study overall, not on this receptor specifically: Tumor-infiltrating Treg TCR alpha and beta sequences overlapped most with tumor naive CD4+ T cells, then with blood naive CD4+ T cells. The larger-cohort validation was restricted to a single TCR beta V-J rearrangement rather than whole repertoires. Across 23 patients, roughly 13% of tumor Treg TRBV12-4/TRBJ1-2 sequences were shared with naive CD4+ cells, compared with less than 2% shared with blood Tregs or memory cells. The TCR gene usage of tumor memory CD4+ T cells clustered together with blood and lymph node memory CD4+ cells and with lymph node naive CD4+ cells.

The TCR comes from a female donor with breast cancer. The sequencing sample was made of tumor-infiltrating Tregs sorted from the breast tumor. The rearranged chain carries TRBV12-3 or TRBV12-4 and TRBJ1-2; TRBD1 is a possible D gene, resting on 5 matching bases. The DNA is as follows: TGTGCCAGCAGCCTTGGACATAACTATGGCTACACCTTC. Its protein reads: CASSLGHNYGYTF.